This passage covers 5 T cell receptor beta chains from one sample sequenced in a study of regulatory T cells in long-lasting Graves disease. Time point defined: newly diagnosed GD, antithyroid drugs for less than 3 months. Preparation of the TCR library used RNA extracted from PBMCs. CDR3-region Arm-PCR and iRepertoire HTBI primers produced the TCR beta libraries. Using its own MiXCR run on the multiplex PCR reads, TCRdb lists one record per CDR3 protein. The sample yields more than 400,000 distinct CDR3 sequences, approximately 16% seen once. These data were also filed under a second study, of T cells in Graves' hyperthyroidism and ophthalmopathy.

Sequencing was performed on peripheral blood mononuclear cells (PBMCs), taken at new diagnosis, from a patient treated with antithyroid drugs. These receptors were taken from a woman in her thirties with Graves disease.

V is TRBV11-2 and J is TRBJ2-1; weak D call: TRBD1 (6 bases). CDR1 is SGHAT, CDR2 FQNNGV, per germline. This CDR3 comprises 17 residues. V was clipped by 2 bases and J by 5 bases, with 19 bases between them. The CDR3 sequence is CASSLKGVGKSNNEQFF. CDR3 DNA: TGTGCCAGCAGCTTAAAGGGGGTAGGGAAGTCAAACAATGAGCAGTTCTTC.

This clonotype was detected a few times. The rearrangement uses TRBV15 and TRBJ1-6; D unclear. Per the germline V gene, CDR1 is LNHNV and CDR2 is YYDKDF (reference sequence). The V end lost 1 base, the J end lost 7 bases, and 11 bases lay between the germline ends. This CDR3 is built from 15 residues. The CDR3 region has the DNA TGTGCCACCAGCAGAGGTCTGCTGTGGAATTCACCCCTCCACTTT. The encoded protein is CATSRGLLWNSPLHF.

This clonotype was recorded a few times. V gene TRBV6-1 combines with J gene TRBJ2-7, with 7 positions matching TRBD1. CDR1 and CDR2 (germline): MNHNS, SASEGT. The CDR3 sequence is 12 residues long. V lost 6 bases to trimming and J lost 10 bases; unmatched junction nucleotides: 9. The CDR3 here is CASSSTGLGQYF. The CDR3 DNA sequence: TGTGCCAGCAGCTCGACAGGGTTGGGTCAGTACTTC.

This clonotype was seen at least ten times. The chain combines TRBV28 with TRBJ1-2; the D is unclear. The germline V and J ends were trimmed by 6 bases and 7 bases, with 21 bases remaining between them. The CDR3 runs to 15 residues. Germline CDR1 is MDHEN and CDR2 is SYDVKM. The DNA for the CDR3 is TGTGCCAGCAGCCCCGATCCCGATTCAACATCTGGCTACACCTTC. Protein: CASSPDPDSTSGYTF.

In its sample, this clonotype was seen many times. The CDR3: CASSLEQVTYEQYF. CDR3 in DNA: TGTGCCAGCAGCTTAGAGCAGGTGACGTACGAGCAGTACTTC. The rearrangement uses TRBV7-2 and TRBJ2-7; unclear D gene. Looked up from germline, CDR1 is SGHTA and CDR2 is FQGNSA. The V gene lost 1 base and the J gene lost 4 bases, with 11 bases spanning the gap. CDR3 length equals 14 residues.